These T cell receptor beta chains were read from a single sample in a study of graft-versus-host responses after intestinal transplantation. Clones were read by immunoSEQ multiplex PCR, and TCRdb kept only the in-frame ones, dropping some. The sample has 35,000 to 45,000 clones, 90% to 95% seen once. The specimen was PBMCs, collected 524 days after transplant. The receptors stem from a human patient who received an intestinal transplant, so some T cells may come from the graft donor. Each CDR3 is given with its conserved first and last residue. The D gene is left open where the match is weak. Clone size is shown for a subset of rows, as once, few, many or a class of expanded clone.

d_gene | j_gene | v_gene | abundance | CDR3aa | CDR3nt
TRBD1 | TRBJ1-1 | TRBV27 | NA | CASSSRGKLNTEAFF | TGTGCCAGCAGTTCCAGGGGGAAATTGAACACTGAAGCTTTCTTT
TRBD2 | TRBJ2-3 | TRBV5-4 | NA | CASSRLAGSTDTQYF | TGTGCCAGCAGCCGCCTAGCGGGAAGCACAGATACGCAGTATTTT
NA | TRBJ1-5 | TRBV28 | NA | CATRPGISNQPQHF | TGTGCTACCCGCCCAGGGATCAGCAATCAGCCCCAGCATTTT
TRBD1 | TRBJ1-2 | TRBV28 | NA | CASSLIGTGTRGYTF | TGTGCCAGCAGTTTAATTGGGACAGGGACGCGTGGCTACACCTTC
NA | TRBJ2-6 | TRBV29-1 | NA | CSVATGPGANVLTF | TGCAGCGTTGCAACAGGGCCTGGGGCCAACGTCCTGACTTTC
TRBD2 | TRBJ2-7 | TRBV19 | NA | CASSMTSGSYEQYF | TGTGCCAGTAGTATGACTAGCGGGAGCTACGAGCAGTACTTC
TRBD1 | TRBJ2-1 | TRBV27 | NA | CASSFDRGGRNEQFF | TGTGCCAGCAGTTTCGACAGGGGAGGAAGGAATGAGCAGTTCTTC
NA | TRBJ1-2 | TRBV28 | NA | CASTGANYGYTF | TGTGCCAGCACCGGGGCTAACTATGGCTACACCTTC
NA | TRBJ1-2 | TRBV6-6 | NA | CASQSGYGYTF | TGTGCCAGCCAGTCAGGCTATGGCTACACCTTC
NA | TRBJ2-1 | TRBV18 | NA | CASSPRTGSSYNEQFF | TGTGCCAGCTCACCTCGGACGGGAAGCTCCTACAATGAGCAGTTCTTC
NA | TRBJ2-5 | TRBV18 | NA | CASSGTVETQYF | TGTGCCAGCTCAGGGACTGTAGAGACCCAGTACTTC
TRBD1 | TRBJ2-3 | TRBV19 | NA | CASSGLGQGTDTQYF | TGTGCCAGTAGTGGGTTGGGACAGGGTACAGATACGCAGTATTTT
TRBD1 | TRBJ2-7 | TRBV6-6 | once | CASSYSWTGTYEQYF | TGTGCCAGCAGTTACTCTTGGACAGGTACCTACGAGCAGTACTTC
TRBD2 | TRBJ2-7 | TRBV30 | NA | CAWSAPAGEVRQYF | TGTGCCTGGAGTGCCCCAGCGGGAGAGGTTAGACAGTACTTC
NA | TRBJ1-5 | TRBV11-1 | NA | CASSLSGSGNQPQHF | TGTGCCAGCAGCTTATCGGGGTCGGGCAATCAGCCCCAGCATTTT
NA | TRBJ2-3 | TRBV12-5 | NA | CASGLGDRDLDTQYF | TGTGCTAGTGGTTTGGGAGACAGGGACTTAGATACGCAGTATTTT
NA | TRBJ1-1 | TRBV7-2 | once | CASSFYTEAFF | TGTGCCAGCAGTTTTTACACTGAAGCTTTCTTT
NA | TRBJ1-1 | TRBV18 | NA | CASSPDGRYTEAFF | TGTGCCAGCTCACCAGATGGCAGATACACTGAAGCTTTCTTT
TRBD2 | TRBJ2-3 | TRBV5-1 | NA | CASSPHSSGKGDTQYF | TGCGCCAGCAGCCCACACTCTAGCGGGAAGGGGGATACGCAGTATTTT
TRBD1 | TRBJ2-1 | TRBV11-1 | NA | CASSDTGVLYNEQFF | TGTGCCAGCAGCGACACAGGGGTCCTGTACAATGAGCAGTTCTTC
NA | TRBJ2-3 | TRBV7-9 | NA | CASSLSTDTQYF | TGTGCCAGCAGCCTCAGCACAGATACGCAGTATTTT
TRBD1 | TRBJ1-1 | TRBV28 | NA | CASKAGGTEAFF | TGTGCCAGCAAGGCAGGGGGCACTGAAGCTTTCTTT
TRBD1 | TRBJ1-4 | TRBV5-1 | NA | CASSSARGSTNEKLFF | TGCGCCAGCAGCTCAGCCAGGGGGTCAACTAATGAAAAACTGTTTTTT
TRBD2 | TRBJ2-7 | TRBV18 | NA | CASSPVGTSGSYEQYF | TGTGCCAGCTCACCCGTAGGGACTAGCGGGAGTTACGAGCAGTACTTC
TRBD1 | TRBJ2-7 | TRBV25-1 | once | CASSDLDRESTYEQYF | TGTGCCAGCAGTGATCTTGACAGGGAATCAACCTACGAGCAGTACTTC
TRBD2 | TRBJ2-1 | TRBV6-5 | NA | CASSYGLAEYNEQFF | TGTGCCAGCAGTTACGGACTAGCGGAGTACAATGAGCAGTTCTTC
NA | TRBJ2-7 | TRBV7-6 | NA | CASSLGGGNEQYF | TGTGCCAGCAGCTTAGGAGGCGGGAACGAGCAGTACTTC
NA | TRBJ2-7 | TRBV7-3 | NA | CASSLSTSYEQYF | TGTGCCAGCAGCTTATCTACCTCCTACGAGCAGTACTTC
NA | TRBJ2-7 | TRBV5-6 | NA | CASSYSYEQYF | TGTGCCAGCAGCTACTCCTACGAGCAGTACTTC
NA | TRBJ1-1 | TRBV15 | NA | CATSNGGAEAFF | TGTGCCACCAGCAATGGGGGAGCTGAAGCTTTCTTT